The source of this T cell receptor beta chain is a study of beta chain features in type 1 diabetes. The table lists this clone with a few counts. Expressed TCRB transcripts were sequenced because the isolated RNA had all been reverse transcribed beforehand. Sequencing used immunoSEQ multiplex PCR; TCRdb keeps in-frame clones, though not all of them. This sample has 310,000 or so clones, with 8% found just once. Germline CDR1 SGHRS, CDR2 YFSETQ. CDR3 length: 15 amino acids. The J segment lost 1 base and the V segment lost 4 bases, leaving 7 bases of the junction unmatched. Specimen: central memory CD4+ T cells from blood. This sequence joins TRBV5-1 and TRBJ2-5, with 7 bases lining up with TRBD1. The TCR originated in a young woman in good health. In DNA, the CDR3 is TGCGCCAGCAGCGGAAATACAGGGGTCCAAGAGACCCAGTACTTC. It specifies CASSGNTGVQETQYF. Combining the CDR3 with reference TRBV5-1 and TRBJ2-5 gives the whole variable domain KAGVTQTPRYLIKTRGQQVTLSCSPISGHRSVSWYQQTPGQGLQFLFEYFSETQRNKGNFPGRFSGRQFSNSRSEMNVSTLELGDSALYLCASSGNTGVQETQYFGPGTRLLVL.